Listed below are T cell receptor beta chains from one sample, sequenced in a study of blood T cell repertoires in COVID-19. Using immunoSEQ multiplex PCR, the repertoire was profiled, and TCRdb retains in-frame clones only, with some absent. The table records 100,000 or so clones, around 86% of them present only once. The material sequenced was PBMCs or T cells enriched from blood (not recorded which). The receptors stem from a woman between 45 and 65 years old who had recovered from COVID-19. Each CDR3 is given with its conserved first and last residue. D genes are given only for firm matches. Size is omitted from some rows. Given values are once, few, many or a class for expanded clones.

d_call j_call v_call clone_size cdr3_aa cdr3_nt
- TRBJ1-5 TRBV18 - CASSSIRERVGQPQHF TGTGCCAGCTCGTCCATTCGGGAGAGGGTTGGCCAGCCCCAGCATTTT
- TRBJ2-7 TRBV7-9 - CASSPDWSSYEQYF TGTGCCAGCAGTCCGGACTGGAGCTCCTACGAGCAGTACTTC
- TRBJ1-5 TRBV29-1 - CSVDGGSNQPQHF TGCAGCGTTGATGGCGGTAGCAATCAGCCCCAGCATTTT
- TRBJ2-7 TRBV7-2 few CASSLAGEYEQYF TGTGCCAGCAGCTTAGCGGGAGAGTACGAGCAGTACTTC
- TRBJ2-2 TRBV21-1 - CASINPGIGGGELFF TGTGCCAGCATAAATCCAGGGATTGGTGGCGGGGAGCTGTTTTTT
TRBD1 TRBJ1-5 TRBV28 - CASSSGGGRQPQHF TGTGCCAGCAGTTCTGGAGGGGGCAGGCAGCCCCAGCATTTT
- TRBJ1-2 TRBV2 - CASSKTGPDGYTF TGTGCCAGCAGCAAAACAGGGCCGGATGGCTACACCTTC
- TRBJ1-3 TRBV3-1/TRBV3-2 - CASSPESSGNTIYF TGTGCCAGCAGCCCCGAGAGCTCTGGAAACACCATATATTTT
- TRBJ1-5 TRBV5-8 - CASSWSSNQPQHF TGTGCCAGCAGCTGGAGTAGCAATCAGCCCCAGCATTTT
- TRBJ2-7 TRBV5-1 - CASSISTGTVEQYF TGCGCCAGCAGCATATCCACCGGGACTGTCGAGCAGTACTTC
TRBD2 TRBJ2-2 TRBV28 - CASTTSGGRTGELFF TGTGCCAGCACAACTAGCGGGGGGCGTACCGGGGAGCTGTTTTTT
- TRBJ2-7 TRBV4-1 - CASSQRTGGIYEQYF TGCGCCAGCAGCCAAAGGACGGGCGGGATTTACGAGCAGTACTTC
- TRBJ1-4 TRBV7-8 - CASSGGGSEKLFF TGTGCCAGCAGCGGGGGGGGGAGTGAAAAACTGTTTTTT
- TRBJ2-7 TRBV14 few CASSHGVVEQYF TGTGCCAGCAGCCACGGGGTAGTCGAGCAGTACTTC
- TRBJ1-1 TRBV6-5 - CASSYSNIGGVEAFF TGTGCCAGCAGTTACTCAAATATAGGGGGGGTTGAAGCTTTCTTT
TRBD1 TRBJ1-1 TRBV28 - CASSLSGTGDTEAFF TGTGCCAGCAGTTTATCGGGAACAGGGGACACTGAAGCTTTCTTT
TRBD2 TRBJ2-1 TRBV3-1/TRBV3-2 - CASSRMGEGGEQFF TGTGCCAGCAGCCGAATGGGGGAGGGAGGTGAGCAGTTCTTC
- TRBJ2-7 TRBV7-3 - CASSLSAVTYEQYF TGTGCCAGCAGCTTATCGGCGGTAACCTACGAGCAGTACTTC
TRBD1 TRBJ2-7 TRBV5-1 few CASSLGQGPLSGEQYF TGCGCCAGCAGCTTGGGACAGGGGCCTTTGTCGGGCGAGCAGTACTTC
TRBD1 TRBJ1-4 TRBV18 - CASSRTGFNEKLFF TGTGCCAGCTCACGGACAGGGTTTAATGAAAAACTGTTTTTT
TRBD1 TRBJ2-1 TRBV6-6 few CASSLRTGDNEQFF TGTGCCAGCAGTTTGAGGACAGGGGACAATGAGCAGTTCTTC
TRBD2 TRBJ2-1 TRBV2 - CASRPRTSGSYEQFF TGTGCCAGCAGGCCCCGGACTAGCGGGAGTTATGAGCAGTTCTTC
- TRBJ1-1 TRBV2 - CASSEWEGGPEAFF TGTGCCAGCAGTGAGTGGGAGGGAGGCCCTGAAGCTTTCTTT
TRBD1 TRBJ1-2 TRBV28 - CASSSRTGISLGIYGYTF TGTGCCAGCAGTTCCCGGACAGGGATATCCCTGGGGATCTATGGCTACACCTTC
- TRBJ2-3 TRBV7-2 - CASSLVMRTTTDTQYF TGTGCCAGCAGCTTAGTGATGCGGACAACAACAGATACGCAGTATTTT
TRBD2 TRBJ2-6 TRBV5-4 - CASSPGGGLAGANVLTF TGTGCCAGCAGCCCCGGAGGAGGACTAGCTGGGGCCAACGTCCTGACTTTC
- TRBJ2-2 TRBV19 - CASSPRGGAGELFF TGTGCCAGTAGCCCGAGGGGCGGGGCCGGGGAGCTGTTTTTT